The 12 T cell receptor beta chains given below trace back to one sample, sequenced in a study of radiotherapy plus CTLA-4 blockade in lung cancer. Repertoires were generated with immunoSEQ multiplex PCR, while TCRdb's copy carries only in-frame clones and drops some. The sample holds over 100,000 clones; 81% are singletons and the top ten take about 3.5%. Sample: peripheral blood, taken from a patient treated with radiotherapy plus ipilimumab. These receptor sequences come from a human donor with non-small cell lung cancer that progressed on radiotherapy plus ipilimumab. Some clones in this sample may be carry-over from other donors' samples.

The rearrangement joins TRBV4-2 to TRBJ1-1; TRBD1 aligns across 7 bases. The V gene's germline CDR1 is LGHNA and CDR2 YNFKEQ. The CDR3 has 17 residues. The ends lost 0 bases at V and 0 bases at J; junction bases unmatched: 7. The CDR3 here is CASSQDRGTVMNTEAFF. CDR3 nucleotides: TGTGCCAGCAGCCAAGATCGAGGGACAGTCATGAACACTGAAGCTTTCTTT.

The chain's CDR3 is CASSFLLGQGTTDTQYF. CDR3 nucleotide sequence: TGTGCCAGCAGCTTCCTATTGGGACAGGGGACCACAGATACGCAGTATTTT. The chain has TRBV7-8 and TRBJ2-3; 10 bases fit TRBD1. The CDR3 is 17 amino acids. Germline V lookup: CDR1 SGHVS, CDR2 FQNEAQ. The ends lost 3 bases at V and 2 bases at J; junction bases unmatched: 8.

V gene TRBV15 combines with J gene TRBJ2-5; maybe TRBD2 (7 bases). Germline V gives CDR1 LNHNV, CDR2 YYDKDF (reference sequence). This CDR3 region has 15 residues. Trimming removed 0 bases from V and 5 bases from J, with 13 bases in between. The CDR3 DNA reads as TGTGCCACCAGCAGAGATCCCGGGGGGCGGGAGACCCAGTACTTC. Protein sequence: CATSRDPGGRETQYF.

This chain uses TRBV29-1 with TRBJ2-7, with 9 positions matching TRBD1. Looked up from germline, CDR1 is SQVTM and CDR2 is ANQGSEA. This CDR3 has 14 amino acids. V lost 4 bases, J lost 0 bases, and 4 bases stayed unmatched. CDR3 loop: CSVVVDRGSYEQYF. CDR3 bases: TGCAGCGTTGTGGTGGACAGGGGCTCCTACGAGCAGTACTTC.

V gene TRBV7-2 combines with J gene TRBJ2-1; TRBD1 is a possible D gene (5 bases). Germline CDR1 reads SGHTA; CDR2 reads FQGNSA. The CDR3 length is 13 residues. The V end was cut by 5 bases, the J end by 7 bases, with 12 bases between. The CDR3 spells CASSQGPANEQFF. Written as DNA, the CDR3 is TGTGCCAGCAGCCAGGGCCCGGCGAATGAGCAGTTCTTC.

The chain combines TRBV19 with TRBJ2-2; tentatively, D is TRBD1 (6 bases). The CDR3 totals 14 residues. Germline V gives CDR1 LNHDA, CDR2 SQIVND (reference sequence). The V and J ends lost 5 bases and 6 bases respectively, with 13 bases between them. CDR3 in amino acids: CASSSGTQPGELFF. In DNA, the CDR3 is TGTGCCAGTAGTTCAGGGACACAGCCCGGGGAGCTGTTTTTT.

The V call is TRBV5-6, the J call TRBJ1-6; the D is unclear. CDR3 size: 14 residues. The ends were cut back, 3 bases at V and 5 bases at J, with 9 bases in the middle. In germline, CDR1 is SGHDT, CDR2 YYEEEE. CDR3: CASSSRAHNSPLHF. CDR3 bases: TGTGCCAGCAGCTCCCGGGCCCATAATTCACCCCTCCACTTT.

Judged by abundance, this clone is medium-sized. The rearrangement joins TRBV28 to TRBJ1-1; D is ambiguous. Trimming shortened V by 3 bases and J by 0 bases, and 8 bases separated the two germline ends. CDR3 length: 14 residues. In germline, CDR1 is MDHEN, CDR2 SYDVKM. This CDR3 is CASSFRVMNTEAFF. CDR3 nucleotide sequence: TGTGCCAGCAGTTTCCGGGTCATGAACACTGAAGCTTTCTTT.

The chain has TRBV4-2 and TRBJ2-5; 8 bases map to TRBD2. Germline lookup yields CDR1 LGHNA and CDR2 YNFKEQ. CDR3 size: 15 residues. After removal of 1 base from V and 7 bases from J, the junction contained 8 bases not matched to a gene. The CDR3 DNA follows: TGTGCCAGCAGCCAAGGGACTAGCACCCTTGGGACCCAGTACTTC. Translated, it gives CASSQGTSTLGTQYF.

The gene calls are TRBV5-1 and TRBJ2-7, with D possibly matching TRBD2 (6 bases). CDR1 and CDR2 (germline): SGHRS, YFSETQ. V was trimmed by 0 bases and J by 3 bases, leaving 13 bases between them. The CDR3 contains 15 residues. In DNA, the CDR3 is TGCGCCAGCAGCTTGGTGCAGGGAGGAAACTACGAGCAGTACTTC. Protein sequence: CASSLVQGGNYEQYF.

This clone appeared a single time. The chain carries TRBV6-5 and TRBJ2-7; D is possibly TRBD1 (5 bases). Germline CDR1 MNHEY, CDR2 SVGAGI. The CDR3 is made up of 15 amino acids. With 9 bases removed from V and 2 bases from J, the gap between germline ends came to 20 bases. CDR3 DNA: TGTGCCAGTCCCCCCAACAGGCCCATGCCCTACGAGCAGTACTTC. It translates to CASPPNRPMPYEQYF.

The sample holds one count of this clone. V is TRBV7-3 and J is TRBJ1-1; weak D call: TRBD1 (6 bases). Per germline, CDR1 SGHTA and CDR2 FQGTGA. This CDR3 spans 13 amino acids. V was trimmed by 5 bases and J by 5 bases, leaving 12 bases between them. The CDR3 DNA reads as TGTGCCAGCAGCCTCACGCAGGGGACTGAAGCTTTCTTT. Its translation: CASSLTQGTEAFF.